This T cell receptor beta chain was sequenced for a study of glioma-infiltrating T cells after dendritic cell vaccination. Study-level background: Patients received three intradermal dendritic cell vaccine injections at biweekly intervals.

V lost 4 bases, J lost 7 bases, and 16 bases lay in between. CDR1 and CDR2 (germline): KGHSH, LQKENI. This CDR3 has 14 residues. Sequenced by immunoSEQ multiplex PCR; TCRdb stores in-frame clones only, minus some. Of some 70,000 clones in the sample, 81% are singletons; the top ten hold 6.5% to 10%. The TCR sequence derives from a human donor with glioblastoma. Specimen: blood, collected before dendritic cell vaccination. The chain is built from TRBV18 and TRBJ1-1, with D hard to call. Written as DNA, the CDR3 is TGTGCCAGCTCACTTAATCCTCGGGAACATGAAGCTTTCTTT. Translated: CASSLNPREHEAFF. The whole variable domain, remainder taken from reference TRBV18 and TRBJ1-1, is NAGVMQNPRHLVRRRGQEARLRCSPMKGHSHVYWYRQLPEEGLKFMVYLQKENIIDESGMPKERFSAEFPKEGPSILRIQQVVRGDSAAYFCASSLNPREHEAFFGQGTRLTVV.